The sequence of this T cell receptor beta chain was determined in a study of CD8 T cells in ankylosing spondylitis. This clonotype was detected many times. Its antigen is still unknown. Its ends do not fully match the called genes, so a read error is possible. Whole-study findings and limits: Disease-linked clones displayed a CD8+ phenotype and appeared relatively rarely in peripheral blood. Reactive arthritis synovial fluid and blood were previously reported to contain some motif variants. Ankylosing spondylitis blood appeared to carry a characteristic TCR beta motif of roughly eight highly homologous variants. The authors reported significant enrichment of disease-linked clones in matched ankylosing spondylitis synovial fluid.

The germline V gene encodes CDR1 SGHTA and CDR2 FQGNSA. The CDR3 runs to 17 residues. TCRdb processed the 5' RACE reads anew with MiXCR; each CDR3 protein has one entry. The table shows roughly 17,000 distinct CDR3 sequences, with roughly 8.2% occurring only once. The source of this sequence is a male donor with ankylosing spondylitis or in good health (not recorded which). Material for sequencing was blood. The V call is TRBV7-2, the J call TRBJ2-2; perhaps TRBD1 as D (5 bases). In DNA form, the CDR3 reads TGTGCCAGCAGCTTAGACCCTCAGGGCTCGAAAACCGGGGAGCTGTTTTTT. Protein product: CASSLDPQGSKTGELFF.